The TCR beta chain described here comes from a study of PD-1 blockade in classical Hodgkin lymphoma. Clones were sequenced by immunoSEQ multiplex PCR, and TCRdb holds only the in-frame ones, with some missing. The sample has around 18,000 clones; roughly 75% are singletons. This clone was seen a handful of times. Germline V gene lookup returns CDR1 SGHDN and CDR2 FVKESK. The CDR3 loop spans 15 amino acids. V shed 5 bases and J 2 bases; nucleotides not matched to a gene: 9. As to time point: cycle 4 day 1 (C4D1), after less than seven weeks of nivolumab. Every single patient, without exception, relapsed after autologous stem cell transplantation, and brentuximab vedotin exposure varied. Magnetic negative selection was used to purify CD4+ T cells from PBMCs that had been thawed.

The source material was CD4+ T cells from blood, sampled before the fourth cycle of nivolumab. The V gene is TRBV14, the J gene TRBJ2-7; 7 bases are shared with TRBD2. The sequence was collected from a human donor with classical Hodgkin lymphoma. The CDR3 is CASSLGLPPAYEQYF. The CDR3 nucleotides are TGTGCCAGCAGCTTGGGACTACCCCCGGCCTACGAGCAGTACTTC.